The 15 T cell receptor beta chains listed next were all sequenced from one sample in a study of T cells in tuberculosis. TCRdb's copy holds only in-frame clones and misses some; the assay was immunoSEQ multiplex PCR. The repertoire holds 25,000 to 35,000 clones, roughly 95% seen once, with less than 2.5% in the top ten. Sequencing was done on a sample of PBMCs. All receptors derive from a donor aged 10-29 years with latent tuberculosis or without tuberculosis infection.

The count of this clone is one. The J gene is TRBJ2-3, the V gene TRBV5-1; 7 positions match TRBD2. The CDR3 has 15 residues. Germline trimming cut 4 bases from V and 2 bases from J; bases unmatched to any gene: 7. Per germline, CDR1 SGHRS and CDR2 YFSETQ. The chain's CDR3 is CASSTSGDLTDTQYF. The DNA for the CDR3 is TGCGCCAGCAGCACCAGCGGGGACCTCACAGATACGCAGTATTTT.

The rearrangement uses TRBV12-5 and TRBJ1-5; possibly TRBD1 for D (6 bases). V shed 0 bases and J shed 1 base, with 7 bases lying between them. CDR3 size: 15 residues. CDR1 is LGHNT, CDR2 FRNRAP, per germline. This chain's CDR3 is CASGLVTGSNQPQHF. CDR3 sequence (DNA): TGTGCTAGTGGTTTGGTGACAGGAAGCAATCAGCCCCAGCATTTT.

The chain carries TRBV7-8 and TRBJ2-1, with 11 bases fitting TRBD2. The CDR3 loop spans 14 amino acids. Germline-derived CDR1 and CDR2 are SGHVS and FQNEAQ. Trimming cost V 8 bases and J 5 bases; bases outside gene matches: 5. This chain's CDR3 is CASLGLAVHNEQFF. CDR3 nucleotides: TGTGCCAGCCTGGGACTAGCGGTTCACAATGAGCAGTTCTTC.

The chain joins TRBV19 to TRBJ1-1; 10 bases fit TRBD1. The CDR3 spans 19 residues. CDR1 and CDR2 (germline): LNHDA, SQIVND (reference sequence). V was pared by 1 base and J by 1 base, with 12 bases of the junction left unmatched. This chain's CDR3 is CASSIVFDRGLRENTEAFF. The CDR3 DNA follows: TGTGCCAGTAGTATAGTTTTCGACAGGGGGCTTCGAGAGAACACTGAAGCTTTCTTT.

The chain is built from TRBV7-2 and TRBJ1-3; D not certain. Germline V gene data show CDR1 as SGHTA and CDR2 as FQGNSA. V was pared by 1 base and J by 4 bases, with 8 bases between. The CDR3 consists of 14 residues. CDR3 amino acids: CASSLVGQGNTIYF. CDR3 sequence (DNA): TGTGCCAGCAGCTTAGTTGGTCAGGGAAACACCATATATTTT.

Only a few counts were recorded for this clone. Relative to the germline gene, one junction end is altered; a read error may explain this. The rearrangement joins TRBV20-1 to TRBJ2-1; D might be TRBD1 (5 bases). The germline CDR1 and CDR2 sequences are DFQATT and SNEGSKA (reference sequence). The CDR3 length is 9 residues. For the CDR3, the DNA is TGCAGTGCTAGCCAGGGAAGAGTCTTC. Translation: CSASQGRVF.

This clone was detected only once. This chain uses TRBV7-2 with TRBJ2-1; D is possibly TRBD1 (5 bases). V lost 5 bases and J 7 bases, leaving 15 bases between the germline ends. The germline gives CDR1 SGHTA, CDR2 FQGNSA. The CDR3 has 14 amino acids. CDR3 sequence: CASSTWLGLNEQFF. As DNA, the CDR3 is TGTGCCAGCAGCACTTGGTTGGGGCTAAATGAGCAGTTCTTC.

The chain has TRBV11-3 and TRBJ1-1, with D maybe TRBD1 (6 bases). Germline V gene sequence: CDR1 SGHNT, CDR2 YENEEA. The V and J ends lost 5 bases and 0 bases respectively, with 7 bases between them. The CDR3 consists of 13 residues. The CDR3 DNA sequence: TGTGCCAGCAGCAGGACAGTGAACACTGAAGCTTTCTTT. Residues: CASSRTVNTEAFF.

The J gene is TRBJ2-7, the V gene TRBV5-1; possibly TRBD2 for D (5 bases). From germline, CDR1 is SGHRS and CDR2 YFSETQ. Trimming removed 1 base from V and 3 bases from J, with 11 bases in between. This CDR3 spans 14 amino acids. CDR3 bases: TGCGCCAGCAGCTTGTCAGACGGGATCTACGAGCAGTACTTC. This sequence encodes CASSLSDGIYEQYF.

CDR3 DNA sequence: TGCAGCTGGGCAGATACTAACTATGGCTACACCTTC. Translating it yields CSWADTNYGYTF. The chain recombines TRBV29-1 with TRBJ1-2; no clear D gene. Trimming pared 8 bases from V and 0 bases from J, leaving 10 bases between. This CDR3 is 12 amino acids long. The V gene's germline CDR1 is SQVTM and CDR2 ANQGSEA.

The chain has TRBV19 and TRBJ2-2; D is perhaps TRBD1 (6 bases). The CDR3 loop spans 16 amino acids. From germline, CDR1 is LNHDA and CDR2 SQIVND (reference sequence). Trimming removed 7 bases from V and 8 bases from J, with 23 bases in between. DNA for the CDR3: TGTGCCAGTAAATGGGGCCGCAGGGGTGAAAAAGGGGAGCTGTTTTTT. Encoded protein: CASKWGRRGEKGELFF.

This clone appeared a single time. The junction differs from germline at one of its ends, possibly a read error. The chain carries TRBV5-4 and TRBJ1-1; possible D gene TRBD1, 5 bases. Per the germline V gene, CDR1 is SGHNT and CDR2 is YYREEE (reference sequence). CDR3 length: 14 amino acids. Here the CDR3 reads CASSLVGGNAEAFF. DNA for the CDR3: TGTGCCAGCAGCTTGGTGGGGGGGAACGCTGAAGCTTTCTTT.

This chain uses TRBV4-3 with TRBJ2-3, with D hard to call. The CDR3 totals 15 residues. Looked up from germline, CDR1 is LGHNA and CDR2 is YSLEER. With 0 bases removed from V and 0 bases from J, the gap between germline ends came to 7 bases. The DNA for the CDR3 is TGCGCCAGCAGCCAAGAAATCGGTAGCACAGATACGCAGTATTTT. As protein: CASSQEIGSTDTQYF.

The chain employs TRBV30 and TRBJ1-2, with D perhaps TRBD1 (6 bases). Trimming removed 0 bases at V and 7 bases at J, with 18 bases between. Per germline, CDR1 GTSNPN and CDR2 SVGIG (reference sequence). CDR3 length equals 15 residues. CDR3 coding DNA: TGTGCCTGGAGTGTTGGAGTTTGGGGGGGCTCTGGCTACACCTTC. Its protein is CAWSVGVWGGSGYTF.

The chain uses TRBV2 and TRBJ2-1; D not certain. This CDR3 region has 14 residues. Trimming shortened V by 6 bases and J by 0 bases, and 9 bases separated the two germline ends. Germline lookup yields CDR1 SNHLY and CDR2 FYNNEI. CDR3 coding DNA: TGTGCCAGCAGGACACAGAGCTCCTACAATGAGCAGTTCTTC. Protein sequence: CASRTQSSYNEQFF.